Listed below are T cell receptor beta chains from one sample, sequenced in a study of shared clonotypes between healthy human individuals. Assay: immunoSEQ multiplex PCR; the TCRdb copy retains only in-frame clones and omits some. The top ten clones hold roughly 0.13% of a sample with some 2,000,000 clones, 90% to 95% of them seen once. The sample was naive CD4+ T cells sorted from blood. The receptors originated from a man between 18 and 35 years old in good health. CDR3s leave out the opening cysteine and the closing phenylalanine or tryptophan.

>TRBJ1-6|TRBV6-5|13
ASSYDRSYNSPLH
>TRBJ1-2|TRBV7-9|14
ASSLPAGAAIYGYT
>TRBJ1-5|TRBV27|14
ASSSTGVRGNQPQH
>TRBJ1-1|TRBV5-1|14
ASSLEGPGKNTEAF
>TRBJ1-6|TRBV27|12
ASSLAGTLSPLH
>TRBJ1-1|TRBV10-3|12
AIIVEMDITEAF
>TRBJ2-6|TRBV10-3|14
AISQPGGSGANVLT
>TRBJ2-7|TRBV5-1|13
ASSLDGQGSHEQY
>TRBJ1-6|TRBV28|11
ASSRRQNSPLH
>TRBJ2-1|TRBV5-1|11
ASRRPASNEQF
>TRBJ2-7|TRBV7-2|11
ASSARGGYEQY
>TRBJ2-1|TRBV12-5|13
ASGLGLAGDNEQF
>TRBJ1-2|TRBV5-1|13
ASSLGGSRTYGYT
>TRBJ1-1|TRBV5-1|11
ASSNRGNTEAF
>TRBJ2-7|TRBV6-6|10
ASSQTTGEQY
>TRBJ2-3|TRBV5-1|13
ASSFSIPSTDTQY
>TRBJ1-5|TRBV19|16
ASSTTGRDVYSNQPQH
>TRBJ2-7|TRBV6-5|13
ASSLGLAGSYEQY
>TRBJ2-5|TRBV2|10
ASTRGASGQY
>TRBJ2-1|TRBV9|14
ASSERSGSTTNEQF
>TRBJ2-3|TRBV5-1|12
ASSPETGRDTQY
>TRBJ2-7|TRBV4-3|14
ASSQDGTGGPGEQY
>TRBJ1-6|TRBV7-9|11
ASSGTGKEPLH
>TRBJ2-3|TRBV5-1|14
ASSMTSGRATDTQY
>TRBJ2-7|TRBV5-1|13
ASSSGGPVSYEQY
>TRBJ2-3|TRBV30|13
AWSVYVARTDTQY
>TRBJ1-5|TRBV7-2|14
ASSFGRIPSNQPQH
>TRBJ1-6|TRBV7-2|13
ASSLVGDGGSPLH
>TRBJ2-5|TRBV5-1|13
ASSLGLVGLETQY
>TRBJ2-7|TRBV5-4|13
ASSQGLAGIYEQY
>TRBJ2-1|TRBV6-1|11
ASSEDRVGEQF
>TRBJ2-5|TRBV5-1|12
ASSLGQGKETQY
>TRBJ2-1|TRBV9|13
ASSAQGSSYNEQF
>TRBJ1-2|TRBV27|15
ASSFRLGQGTFYGYT
>TRBJ2-7|TRBV28|10
ASSFRGGEQY
>TRBJ1-2|TRBV19|15
ASSNRPGTIFNYGYT
>TRBJ2-2|TRBV18|12
ASSTKRVAGELF
>TRBJ2-1|TRBV10-3|15
AISGLAGEGSYNEQF
>TRBJ1-4|TRBV5-4|13
ASSDQPGGVEKLF
>TRBJ2-7|TRBV9|13
ASSVESGPSYEQY
>TRBJ1-2|TRBV28|13
ASSRRDSESYGYT
>TRBJ2-7|TRBV5-4|13
ASSLGGTGSYEQY